The subject of this entry is one TCR beta chain. Its specificity is unknown. The protocol was immunoSEQ multiplex PCR, while the TCRdb copy is restricted to in-frame clones and leaves out a portion. The sample lists approximately 120,000 clones; over 70% were seen once. The source of the sample is a study of T cell responses to AZD1222 COVID-19 vaccine. The CDR3 spans 15 residues. Trimming removed 5 bases at V and 4 bases at J, with 14 bases between. The germline V gene encodes CDR1 SGHTA and CDR2 FQGNSA. Study results and limitations: Donor demographics were predominantly white British with a female majority; clonal diversity may be underestimated. All repertoire sampling was performed exclusively after the peak T cell response. Regions 160-218 and 743-854 dominated among vaccine-associated CD4 TCRs spanning spike. Baseline testing showed seropositivity in only 5 or 6 AZD1222 recipients.

This TCR was sampled from an adult in good health. Sequenced here: peripheral blood, sampled on day 0 of AZD1222 vaccination. The rearrangement joins TRBV7-2 to TRBJ1-4; D perhaps matches TRBD1 (5 bases). The CDR3 DNA reads as TGTGCCAGCAGCGACTCCGGGACGGGTAATGAAAAACTGTTTTTT. The encoded protein is CASSDSGTGNEKLFF.